Shown below are 26 T cell receptor beta chains from a single sample sequenced in a study of blood T cell repertoires in COVID-19. Sequencing was performed with immunoSEQ multiplex PCR; in TCRdb, only in-frame clones are kept and a portion is missing. The sample records some 160,000 clones, roughly 80% being singletons. Sequencing input: peripheral blood. These receptors were taken from a man in his forties or fifties with active or convalescent COVID-19.

This clone was recorded once. V gene TRBV5-4 combines with J gene TRBJ2-5; TRBD2 is a possible D gene (6 bases). This CDR3 comprises 16 residues. Germline loops: CDR1 SGHNT, CDR2 YYREEE (reference sequence). Trimming removed 1 base at V and 4 bases at J, with 17 bases between. CDR3 DNA: TGTGCCAGCAGCTTGCCGACCGGGGGTCCCGGAGAGACCCAGTACTTC. Translation: CASSLPTGGPGETQYF.

The chain links TRBV25-1 to TRBJ1-6; tentative D call: TRBD1 (6 bases). The V gene's germline CDR1 is MGHDK and CDR2 SYGVNS. Trimming took off 2 bases at V and 9 bases at J, with 14 bases between the two ends. CDR3 size: 15 residues. The CDR3 reads CASSELGGGASPLHF. For the CDR3, the DNA is TGTGCCAGCAGTGAACTCGGAGGGGGGGCTTCACCCCTCCACTTT.

J is TRBJ2-3 and V is TRBV19, with D maybe TRBD2 (6 bases). The CDR3 runs to 15 residues. Per germline, CDR1 LNHDA and CDR2 SQIVND (reference sequence). Trimming shortened V by 6 bases and J by 1 base, and 14 bases separated the two germline ends. This CDR3 reads CASSPIGGGTDTQYF. As DNA, the CDR3 is TGTGCCAGTAGCCCTATAGGAGGGGGCACAGATACGCAGTATTTT.

The chain combines TRBV29-1 with TRBJ1-1, with a tentative D call TRBD1 (6 bases). CDR1 is SQVTM, CDR2 ANQGSEA, per germline. This CDR3 spans 13 amino acids. The V gene lost 7 bases and the J gene lost 1 base, with 13 bases spanning the gap. The CDR3 sequence: CSGFDRSNTEAFF. CDR3 DNA: TGCAGCGGATTTGACAGGTCGAACACTGAAGCTTTCTTT.

The rearrangement links TRBV6-6 to TRBJ2-3, with D perhaps TRBD1 (8 bases). This CDR3 has 14 amino acids. From germline, CDR1 is MNHNY and CDR2 SVGAGI (reference sequence). The V gene lost 5 bases and the J gene lost 3 bases, with 12 bases spanning the gap. This CDR3 reads CASSPQGGTDTQYF. The CDR3 DNA reads as TGTGCCAGCAGTCCACAGGGGGGGACAGATACGCAGTATTTT.

The genes are TRBV9 and TRBJ2-1, with D tentatively TRBD2 (6 bases). The CDR3 runs to 18 residues. Germline assignment: CDR1 SGDLS and CDR2 YYNGEE. Between the trimmed V and J ends, which lost 0 bases and 9 bases, there was a span of 25 bases. DNA for the CDR3: TGTGCCAGCAGCGTAGCTAGCGAGGAGGGAACTAGCCGGGCTGAGCAGTTCTTC. It encodes CASSVASEEGTSRAEQFF.

V usage is TRBV19 and J usage is TRBJ1-6; D unresolved. The V end was cut by 0 bases, the J end by 10 bases, with 10 bases between. CDR1 and CDR2 from the germline V gene are LNHDA and SQIVND (reference sequence). CDR3 size: 14 residues. CDR3 loop: CASSIDRTSSPLHF. CDR3 nucleotide sequence: TGTGCCAGTAGTATAGACCGTACTTCGTCACCCCTCCACTTT. Based on the CDR3 plus reference TRBV19 and TRBJ1-6, the full variable domain is DGGITQSPKYLFRKEGQNVTLSCEQNLNHDAMYWYRQDPGQGLRLIYYSQIVNDFQKGDIAEGYSVSREKKESFPLTVTSAQKNPTAFYLCASSIDRTSSPLHFGNGTRLTVT.

This clone was detected only once. The chain joins TRBV28 to TRBJ1-1; 10 bases fit TRBD1. Germline CDR1 is MDHEN and CDR2 is SYDVKM. The CDR3 is 16 residues long. Trimming at V came to 2 bases and at J to 7 bases, leaving 10 bases not matched to a gene. CDR3 DNA sequence: TGTGCCAGCAGTTTAACGGGACAGGGGCCGCGTGGTGAAGCTTTCTTT. Protein: CASSLTGQGPRGEAFF.

The chain links TRBV5-4 to TRBJ2-5; D possibly corresponds to TRBD1 (5 bases). Trimming removed 0 bases at V and 2 bases at J, with 14 bases between. The length of the CDR3 is 16 residues. Germline V gene lookup returns CDR1 SGHNT and CDR2 YYREEE (reference sequence). The CDR3 region has the DNA TGTGCCAGCAGCTTGGCCCGTGGGGCAGAACAAGAGACCCAGTACTTC. As protein: CASSLARGAEQETQYF.

J is TRBJ2-5 and V is TRBV4-1; 8 nucleotides agree with TRBD1. This CDR3 has 17 amino acids. The V segment lost 0 bases and the J segment 12 bases; nucleotides outside the gene matches: 18. The germline CDR1 and CDR2 sequences are MGHRA and YSYEKL. The CDR3 DNA sequence: TGCGCCAGCAGCCAAGATTTAACCCTGGGACAGGAGAAAGAAGAGTACTTC. Translated: CASSQDLTLGQEKEEYF.

The chain has TRBV5-6 and TRBJ2-7; 7 bases match TRBD1. From germline, CDR1 is SGHDT and CDR2 YYEEEE. The ends lost 3 bases at V and 1 base at J; junction bases unmatched: 4. The CDR3 is 14 residues long. The CDR3 reads CASSWTGPSYEQYF. CDR3 DNA sequence: TGTGCCAGCAGCTGGACAGGCCCTTCCTACGAGCAGTACTTC.

The J gene is TRBJ1-2, the V gene TRBV5-1; D unclear. Germline CDR1 reads SGHRS; CDR2 reads YFSETQ. The CDR3 totals 13 residues. The V end was cut by 2 bases, the J end by 2 bases, with 7 bases between. This chain's CDR3 is CASSFRVNYGYTF. The CDR3 DNA is TGCGCCAGCAGCTTCCGGGTGAACTATGGCTACACCTTC. Full variable domain (rest looked up from reference TRBV5-1 and TRBJ1-2): KAGVTQTPRYLIKTRGQQVTLSCSPISGHRSVSWYQQTPGQGLQFLFEYFSETQRNKGNFPGRFSGRQFSNSRSEMNVSTLELGDSALYLCASSFRVNYGYTFGSGTRLTVV.

The chain is built from TRBV3-1 (or the pseudogene TRBV3-2) and TRBJ1-5; the D gene is possibly TRBD1 (6 bases). There are 14 residues in the CDR3. Trimming removed 3 bases from V and 5 bases from J, with 11 bases in between. Per germline, CDR1 LGHDT and CDR2 YNNKEL (reference sequence). CDR3 protein: CASSQGANHQPQHF. The CDR3 DNA reads TGTGCCAGCAGCCAGGGGGCAAATCATCAGCCCCAGCATTTT.

V and J are TRBV20-1 and TRBJ1-5; D gene unclear. Germline V lookup: CDR1 DFQATT, CDR2 SNEGSKA (reference sequence). Trimming cost V 3 bases and J 4 bases, with 10 bases left between them. This CDR3 contains 13 residues. CDR3 protein: CSASKEFNQPQHF. The CDR3 DNA is TGCAGTGCTAGTAAGGAGTTTAATCAGCCCCAGCATTTT.

The sample holds one count of this clone. A clone one base away is much larger, so this may be a read error. The identical CDR3 is also encoded by other nucleotide sequences in the sample. This chain connects TRBV6-6 to TRBJ2-2; 7 positions match TRBD2. V lost 4 bases and J lost 7; bases outside the gene matches: 6. The CDR3 extends over 14 amino acids. Germline loops: CDR1 MNHNY, CDR2 SVGAGI (reference sequence). The CDR3 DNA is TGTGCCAGCAGTTGGGGCGGGGGTGGCGGGGAGCTGTTTTTT. Translating it yields CASSWGGGGGELFF.

In this sample, this clone turned up a few times. At the DNA level, this CDR3 is encoded by other sequences in the same sample as well. The chain couples TRBV28 to TRBJ1-2; D is possibly TRBD1 (6 bases). Germline-derived CDR1 and CDR2 are MDHEN and SYDVKM. The CDR3 totals 15 residues. The V gene lost 5 bases and the J gene lost 5 bases, with 18 bases spanning the gap. The CDR3 loop is CASSRSGGGGYGYTF. Written as DNA, the CDR3 is TGTGCCAGCAGTCGTAGTGGGGGAGGGGGTTATGGCTACACCTTC.

The chain uses TRBV6-5 and TRBJ1-1; tentatively, D is TRBD1 (5 bases). V gave up 0 bases and J gave up 0 bases, with 11 bases separating them. CDR3 size: 16 residues. Per the germline V gene, CDR1 is MNHEY and CDR2 is SVGAGI. CDR3 nucleotides: TGTGCCAGCAGTTACTCTCTCCAGGACATGAACACTGAAGCTTTCTTT. This encodes CASSYSLQDMNTEAFF.

This clone has a single count. The chain combines TRBV27 with TRBJ1-6, with a possible D match to TRBD1 (5 bases). This CDR3 contains 13 residues. The V end was cut by 8 bases, the J end by 1 base, with 6 bases between. Looked up from germline, CDR1 is MNHEY and CDR2 is SMNVEV (reference sequence). CDR3 DNA sequence: TGTGCCAGCCGGGGGTCCTATAATTCACCCCTCCACTTT. Residues: CASRGSYNSPLHF.

V usage is TRBV5-4 and J usage is TRBJ1-2; tentatively, D is TRBD1 (5 bases). Trimming cost V 5 bases and J 3 bases, with 11 bases left between them. The V gene's germline CDR1 is SGHNT and CDR2 YYREEE (reference sequence). This CDR3 contains 13 residues. For the CDR3, the DNA is TGTGCCAGCAGTCCGGACAAGGACTATGGCTACACCTTC. It encodes CASSPDKDYGYTF.

This chain joins TRBV27 and TRBJ1-1; 9 positions agree with TRBD1. The CDR3 runs to 14 residues. Losses at the gene ends were 4 bases for V and 0 bases for J; bases not matched to a gene: 0. Germline V lookup: CDR1 MNHEY, CDR2 SMNVEV (reference sequence). CDR3 bases: TGTGCCAGCAGTTGGACAGGGGTGAACACTGAAGCTTTCTTT. Its translation: CASSWTGVNTEAFF.

This clone was picked up a small number of times. The V call is TRBV28, the J call TRBJ2-5; 8 positions agree with TRBD2. Germline assignment: CDR1 MDHEN and CDR2 SYDVKM. The CDR3 runs 16 residues. V shed 8 bases, J shed 1 base, and the junction held 12 bases outside the gene matches. CDR3 sequence (DNA): TGTGCCAGCGTATCCCTTTACGGGACTAGCCAAGAGACCCAGTACTTC. This translates into CASVSLYGTSQETQYF.

The V and J genes are TRBV14 and TRBJ2-3, with D possibly TRBD2 on 5 matching bases. The germline V gene has CDR1 SGHDN and CDR2 FVKESK. The V and J ends lost 2 bases and 3 bases respectively, with 9 bases between them. The CDR3 is 14 residues long. Here the CDR3 DNA reads TGTGCCAGCAGCCAACAGCGGAGTACAGATACGCAGTATTTT. It specifies CASSQQRSTDTQYF. Supplemented by reference TRBV14 and TRBJ2-3, the full variable domain reads EAGVTQFPSHSVIEKGQTVTLRCDPISGHDNLYWYRRVMGKEIKFLLHFVKESKQDESGMPNNRFLAERTGGTYSTLKVQPAELEDSGVYFCASSQQRSTDTQYFGPGTRLTVL.

The chain joins TRBV5-1 to TRBJ1-2, with D possibly TRBD1 on 5 matching bases. The CDR3 runs to 13 residues. V shed 5 bases and J shed 1 base, with 9 bases lying between them. The V gene's germline CDR1 is SGHRS and CDR2 YFSETQ. The CDR3, as DNA: TGCGCCAGCAGGGCAGGGTTTAACTATGGCTACACCTTC. Protein: CASRAGFNYGYTF.

The rearrangement links TRBV4-1 to TRBJ2-1; 10 nucleotides line up with TRBD2. This CDR3 is 16 amino acids long. The germline V gene has CDR1 MGHRA and CDR2 YSYEKL. V was pared by 0 bases and J by 9 bases, with 8 bases of the junction left unmatched. CDR3 loop: CASSQEIGAGGGEQFF. CDR3 in DNA: TGCGCCAGCAGCCAAGAAATCGGAGCGGGAGGGGGTGAGCAGTTCTTC.

In this sample, this clone turned up a few times. The gene calls are TRBV3-1 (or the pseudogene TRBV3-2) and TRBJ2-7, with 7 nucleotides matching TRBD1. This CDR3 has 15 residues. V shed 5 bases, J shed 0 bases, and the junction held 7 bases outside the gene matches. CDR1 is LGHDT, CDR2 YNNKEL, per germline (reference sequence). The CDR3: CASSLTTGSSYEQYF. The CDR3 DNA follows: TGTGCCAGCAGCTTAACGACAGGGAGCTCCTACGAGCAGTACTTC.

V gene TRBV19 combines with J gene TRBJ2-3; TRBD2 might be the D (6 bases). The CDR3 consists of 16 residues. V gave up 2 bases and J gave up 3 bases, with 15 bases separating them. Germline V gives CDR1 LNHDA, CDR2 SQIVND (reference sequence). CDR3 region: CASSILAVSETDTQYF. The CDR3 bases are TGTGCCAGTAGTATATTAGCGGTGTCGGAGACAGATACGCAGTATTTT.